This T cell receptor (beta chain) was profiled in a study of T cells of healthy individuals. Trimming left V 4 bases short and J 0 bases short, with 10 bases between. There are 15 residues in the CDR3. The germline gives CDR1 SEHNR, CDR2 FQNEAQ (reference sequence). A single record per CDR3 protein comes from TCRdb applying MiXCR to the 5' RACE reads. The sample shows about 82,000 distinct CDR3 sequences, approximately 4.8% of them seen only once. Many counts were recorded for this clonotype. The TCR was taken from a female donor in good health. The gene calls are TRBV7-9 and TRBJ2-4, with unresolved D. Here the CDR3 DNA reads TGTGCCAGCAGCTCGAGCCTTGGAGCCAAAAACATTCAGTACTTC. It specifies CASSSSLGAKNIQYF. The full variable domain, its missing parts supplied by reference TRBV7-9 and TRBJ2-4, is DTGVSQNPRHKITKRGQNVTFRCDPISEHNRLYWYRQTLGQGPEFLTYFQNEAQLEKSRLLSDRFSAERPKGSFSTLEIQRTEQGDSAMYLCASSSSLGAKNIQYFGAGTRLSVL.